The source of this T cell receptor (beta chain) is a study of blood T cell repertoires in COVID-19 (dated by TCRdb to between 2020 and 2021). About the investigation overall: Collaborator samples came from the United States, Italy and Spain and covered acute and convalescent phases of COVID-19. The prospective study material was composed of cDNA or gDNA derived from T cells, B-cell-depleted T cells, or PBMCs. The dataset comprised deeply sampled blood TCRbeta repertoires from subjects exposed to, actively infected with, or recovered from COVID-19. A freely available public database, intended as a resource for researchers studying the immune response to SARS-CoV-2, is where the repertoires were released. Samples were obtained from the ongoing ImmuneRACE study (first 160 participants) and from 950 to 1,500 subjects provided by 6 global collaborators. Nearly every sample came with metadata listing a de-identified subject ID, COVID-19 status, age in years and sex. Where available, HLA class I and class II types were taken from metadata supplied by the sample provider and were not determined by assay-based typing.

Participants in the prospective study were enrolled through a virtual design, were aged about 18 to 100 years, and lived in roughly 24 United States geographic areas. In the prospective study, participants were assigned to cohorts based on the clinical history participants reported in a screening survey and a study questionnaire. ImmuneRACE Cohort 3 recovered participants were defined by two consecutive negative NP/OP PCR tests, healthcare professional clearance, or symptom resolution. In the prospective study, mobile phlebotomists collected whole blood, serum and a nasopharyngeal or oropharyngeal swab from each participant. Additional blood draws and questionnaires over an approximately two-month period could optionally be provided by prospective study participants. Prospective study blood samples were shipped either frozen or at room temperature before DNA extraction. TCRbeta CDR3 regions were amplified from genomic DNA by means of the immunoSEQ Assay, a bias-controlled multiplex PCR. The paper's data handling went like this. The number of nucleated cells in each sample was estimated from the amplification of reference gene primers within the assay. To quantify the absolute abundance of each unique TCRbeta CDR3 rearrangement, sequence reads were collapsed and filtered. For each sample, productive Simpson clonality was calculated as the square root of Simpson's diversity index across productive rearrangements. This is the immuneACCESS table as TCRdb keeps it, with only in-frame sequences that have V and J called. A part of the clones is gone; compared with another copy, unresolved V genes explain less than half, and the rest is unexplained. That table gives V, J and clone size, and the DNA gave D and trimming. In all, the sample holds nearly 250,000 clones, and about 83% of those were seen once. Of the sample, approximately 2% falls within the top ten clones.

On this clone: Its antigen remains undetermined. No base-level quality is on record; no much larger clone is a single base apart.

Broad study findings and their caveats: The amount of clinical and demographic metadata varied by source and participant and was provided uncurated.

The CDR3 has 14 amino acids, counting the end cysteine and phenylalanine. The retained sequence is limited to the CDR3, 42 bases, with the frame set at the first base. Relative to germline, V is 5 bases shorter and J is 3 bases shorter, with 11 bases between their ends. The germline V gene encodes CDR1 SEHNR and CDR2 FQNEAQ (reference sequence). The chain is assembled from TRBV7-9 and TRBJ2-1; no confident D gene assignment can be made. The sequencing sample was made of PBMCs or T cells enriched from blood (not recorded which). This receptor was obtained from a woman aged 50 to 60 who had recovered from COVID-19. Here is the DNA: TGTGCCAGCAGCGAGGTGCTAGGCTACAATGAGCAGTTCTTC. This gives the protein CASSEVLGYNEQFF.